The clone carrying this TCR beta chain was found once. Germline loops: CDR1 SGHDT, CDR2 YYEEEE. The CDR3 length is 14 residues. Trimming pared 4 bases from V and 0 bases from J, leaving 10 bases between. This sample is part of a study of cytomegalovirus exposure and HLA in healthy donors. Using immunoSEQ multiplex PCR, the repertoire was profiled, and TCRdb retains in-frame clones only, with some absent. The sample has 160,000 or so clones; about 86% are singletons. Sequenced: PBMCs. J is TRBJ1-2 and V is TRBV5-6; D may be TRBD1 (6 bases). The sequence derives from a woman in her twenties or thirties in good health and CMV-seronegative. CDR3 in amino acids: CASSPGQPNYGYTF. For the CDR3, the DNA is TGTGCCAGCAGCCCAGGACAGCCTAACTATGGCTACACCTTC.